This TCR beta chain was profiled in a study of T cell responses to AZD1222 COVID-19 vaccine. Overall study results and limits: Reports say nearly half of spike-specific TCRs go after unmutated variant regions. A mostly white British donor set with more females was recruited, and clonal diversity was possibly underestimated.

This CDR3 contains 15 residues. Germline CDR1 and CDR2: MGHRA and YSYEKL. The V gene lost 0 bases and the J gene lost 5 bases, with 10 bases spanning the gap. TCRdb's copy holds only in-frame clones and misses some; the assay was immunoSEQ multiplex PCR. Of under 45,000 clones in the sample, about 89% were seen once. Worth noting for this clone: As yet, its antigen is unknown.

The rearrangement uses TRBV4-1 and TRBJ1-4; no clear D gene. The material was peripheral blood, obtained on day 0 of AZD1222 vaccination. The clonotype was recovered from an adult in good health. CDR3 region: CASSQDWQSNEKLFF. CDR3 DNA: TGCGCCAGCAGCCAAGATTGGCAGTCAAATGAAAAACTGTTTTTT.